The entry that follows covers one TCR beta chain sequence. These data originate in a study of blood T cell repertoires in COVID-19. Study context: Both acute and convalescent COVID-19 samples were obtained from the United States, Italy and Spain. The analysed material was cDNA or gDNA that came from T cells, B-cell-depleted T cells, or PBMCs.

In the original analysis: Nucleated cell counts were estimated from reference gene primer amplification. Sequencing used immunoSEQ multiplex PCR; TCRdb keeps in-frame clones, though not all of them. V and J calls and clone size are copied from that table; D and trimming were computed from the DNA. The data contain about 200,000 clones, roughly nine tenths of them seen just once; the ten biggest clones take up 0.7% to 0.8%. This CDR3 region has 14 residues. CDR1 and CDR2 (germline): MNHNS, SASEGT. V lost 1 base, J lost 5 bases, and 11 bases lay in between. The chain joins TRBV6-1 to TRBJ1-1; possibly TRBD1 for D (5 bases). The TCR was taken from a woman in her seventies with acute or convalescent COVID-19. The sequenced sample was peripheral blood. The CDR3 loop reads CASSEGGGKTEAFF. The CDR3 DNA sequence: TGTGCCAGCAGTGAAGGCGGGGGTAAGACTGAAGCTTTCTTT.